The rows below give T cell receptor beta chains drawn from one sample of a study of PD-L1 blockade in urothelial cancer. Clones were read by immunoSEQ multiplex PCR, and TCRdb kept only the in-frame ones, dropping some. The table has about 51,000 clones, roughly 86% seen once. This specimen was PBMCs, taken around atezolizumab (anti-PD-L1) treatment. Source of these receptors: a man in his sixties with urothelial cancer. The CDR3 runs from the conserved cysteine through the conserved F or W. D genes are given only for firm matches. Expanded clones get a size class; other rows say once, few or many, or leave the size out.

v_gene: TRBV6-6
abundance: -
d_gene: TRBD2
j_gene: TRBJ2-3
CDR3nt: TGTGCCAGCAGTTACGGGGAGGGGCCGGATACGCAGTATTTT
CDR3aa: CASSYGEGPDTQYF

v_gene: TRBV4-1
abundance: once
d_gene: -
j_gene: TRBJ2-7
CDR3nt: TGCGCCAGCAGCCAAGGACAGGAATCCTCCTACGAGCAGTACTTC
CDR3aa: CASSQGQESSYEQYF

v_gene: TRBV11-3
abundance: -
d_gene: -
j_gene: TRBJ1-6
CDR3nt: TGTGCCAGCAGCTTAGGGGACACATATAATTCACCCCTCCACTTT
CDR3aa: CASSLGDTYNSPLHF

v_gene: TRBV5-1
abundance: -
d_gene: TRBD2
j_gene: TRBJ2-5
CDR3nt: TGCGTCTCAAAGTGGGGGCGAGCGGGAGAAGAGACCCAGTACTTC
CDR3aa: CVSKWGRAGEETQYF

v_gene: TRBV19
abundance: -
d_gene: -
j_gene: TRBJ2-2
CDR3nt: TGTGCCAGTAGGAGGGGGCCTCGCGGGACCTTCACCGGGGAGCTGTTTTTT
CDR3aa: CASRRGPRGTFTGELFF

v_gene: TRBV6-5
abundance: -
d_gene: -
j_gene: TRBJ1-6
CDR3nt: TGTGCCAGCACCACAGGAAGAACACCCCTCCACTTT
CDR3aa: CASTTGRTPLHF

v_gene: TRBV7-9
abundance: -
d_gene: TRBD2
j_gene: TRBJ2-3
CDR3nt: TGTGCCAGCAGCTCGATAGCGGGAACACGCACAGATACGCAGTATTTT
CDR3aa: CASSSIAGTRTDTQYF

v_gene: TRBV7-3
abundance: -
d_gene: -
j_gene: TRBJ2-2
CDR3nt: TGTGCCAGCAGCTTAATGGGGCCTAACACCGGGGAGCTGTTTTTT
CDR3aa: CASSLMGPNTGELFF

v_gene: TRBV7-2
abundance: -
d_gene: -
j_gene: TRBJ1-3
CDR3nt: TGTGCCAGCAGCCAAACCACCGCGACAGTTACCATATATTTT
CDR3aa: CASSQTTATVTIYF

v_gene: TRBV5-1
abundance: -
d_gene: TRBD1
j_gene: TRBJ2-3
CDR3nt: TGCGCCAGCAGCTCGACAGGGGGGACAGATACGCAGTATTTT
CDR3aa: CASSSTGGTDTQYF

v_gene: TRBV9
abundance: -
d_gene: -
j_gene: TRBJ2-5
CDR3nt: TGTGCCAGCAGCGTAGCTGAGGAGACCCAGTACTTC
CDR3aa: CASSVAEETQYF

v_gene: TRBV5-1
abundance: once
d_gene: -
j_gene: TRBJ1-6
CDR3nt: TGCGCCAGCAGCTTGGCCGGAAGCGGCTATAATTCACCCCTCCACTTT
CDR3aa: CASSLAGSGYNSPLHF

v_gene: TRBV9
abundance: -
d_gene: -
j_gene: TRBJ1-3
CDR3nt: TGTGCCAGCAGCGCAGGTTCACCGTCTGGAAACACCATATATTTT
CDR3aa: CASSAGSPSGNTIYF

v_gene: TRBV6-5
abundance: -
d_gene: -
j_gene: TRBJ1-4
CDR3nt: TGTGCCAGCAGACGGGAGGCAAAGGCTAATGAAAAACTGTTTTTT
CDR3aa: CASRREAKANEKLFF

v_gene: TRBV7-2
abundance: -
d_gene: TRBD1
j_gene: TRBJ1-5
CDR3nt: TGTGCCAGCAGCTCATGGCAGGGGGCCAGACCGATTCAGCCCCAGCATTTT
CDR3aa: CASSSWQGARPIQPQHF

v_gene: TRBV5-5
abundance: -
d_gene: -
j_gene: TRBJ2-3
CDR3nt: TGTGCCAGCAGTCGCGAGGGCCCAGATACGCAGTATTTT
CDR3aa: CASSREGPDTQYF

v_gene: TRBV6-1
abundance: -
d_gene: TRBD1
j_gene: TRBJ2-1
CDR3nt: TGTGCCAGCAGTGAAGCGGGGGACAGGCGGTACAATGAGCAGTTCTTC
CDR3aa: CASSEAGDRRYNEQFF

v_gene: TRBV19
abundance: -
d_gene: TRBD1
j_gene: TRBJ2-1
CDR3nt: TGTGCCAGTAGTGAAACTACCGGGACAGGGCGTTCCAATGAGCAGTTCTTC
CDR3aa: CASSETTGTGRSNEQFF

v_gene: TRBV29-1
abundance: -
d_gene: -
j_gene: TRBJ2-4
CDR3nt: TGCAGCGTAGTGCCGGGAATCGCGGACATTCAGTACTTC
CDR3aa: CSVVPGIADIQYF

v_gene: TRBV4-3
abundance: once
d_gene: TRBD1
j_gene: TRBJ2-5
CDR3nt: TGCGCCAGCAGCCAAAGCCGGACAGGGGTTAGTCAAGAGACCCAGTACTTC
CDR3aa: CASSQSRTGVSQETQYF

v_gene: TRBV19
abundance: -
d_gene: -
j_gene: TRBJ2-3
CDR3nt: TGTGCCAGTGCCATCGGGTGGGGCACAGATACGCAGTATTTT
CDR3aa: CASAIGWGTDTQYF

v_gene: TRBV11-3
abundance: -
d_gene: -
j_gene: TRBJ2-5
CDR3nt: TGTGCCAGCAGCTTGGAGGGAACCTGGCAAGAGACCCAGTACTTC
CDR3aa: CASSLEGTWQETQYF

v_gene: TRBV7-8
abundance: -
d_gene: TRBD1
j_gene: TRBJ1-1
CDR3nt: TGTGCCAGCAGAGGACAGGGCGGGAACACTGAAGCTTTCTTT
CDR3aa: CASRGQGGNTEAFF

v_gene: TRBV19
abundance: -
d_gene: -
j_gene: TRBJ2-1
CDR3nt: TGTGCCGTTACAGACCCCTTCTCCTACAATGAGCAGTTCTTC
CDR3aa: CAVTDPFSYNEQFF

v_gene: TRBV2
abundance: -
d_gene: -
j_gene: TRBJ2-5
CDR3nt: TGTGCCAGCAGGAAGGGGGGGGCGGACCAAGAGACCCAGTACTTC
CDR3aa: CASRKGGADQETQYF

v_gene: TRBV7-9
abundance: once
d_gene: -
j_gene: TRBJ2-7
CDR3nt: TGTGCCAGCAGCTTAAATATAGACTCCTACGAGCAGTACTTC
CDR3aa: CASSLNIDSYEQYF

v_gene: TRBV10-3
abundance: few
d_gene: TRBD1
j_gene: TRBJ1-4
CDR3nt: TGTGCCATCAGTGACCGGGACAGGGGTTTTAATACTAATGAAAAACTGTTTTTT
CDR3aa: CAISDRDRGFNTNEKLFF

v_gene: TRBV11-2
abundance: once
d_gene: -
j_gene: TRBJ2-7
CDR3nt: TGTGCCAGCAGCCGGGGGACAGATCCCTACGAGCAGTACTTC
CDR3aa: CASSRGTDPYEQYF

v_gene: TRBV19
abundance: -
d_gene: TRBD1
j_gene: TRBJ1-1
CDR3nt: TGTGCCAGTAGTCCTCAGGGACAGCTTGAAGCTTTCTTT
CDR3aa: CASSPQGQLEAFF

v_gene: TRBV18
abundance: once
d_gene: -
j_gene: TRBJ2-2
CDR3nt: TGTGCCAGCTCACCCTCCGTCGACACCGGGGAGCTGTTTTTT
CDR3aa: CASSPSVDTGELFF

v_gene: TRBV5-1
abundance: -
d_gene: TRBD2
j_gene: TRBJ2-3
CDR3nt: TGCGCCAGCAGCCGGACTAGCGGGTTCACAGATACGCAGTATTTT
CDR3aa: CASSRTSGFTDTQYF

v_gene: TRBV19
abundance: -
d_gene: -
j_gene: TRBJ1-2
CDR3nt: TGTGCCAGTAGTGAAAGGGCAGGGTGGAACTATGGCTACACCTTC
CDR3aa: CASSERAGWNYGYTF

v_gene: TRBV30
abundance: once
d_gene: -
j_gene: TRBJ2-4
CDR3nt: TGTGCCTGGACCGGTGGAAACATTCAGTACTTC
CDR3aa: CAWTGGNIQYF

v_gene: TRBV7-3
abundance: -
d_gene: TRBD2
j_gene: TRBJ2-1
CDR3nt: TGTGCCAGCAGCTTATTTTTTATCCCTAGCGGCAACAATGAGCAGTTCTTC
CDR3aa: CASSLFFIPSGNNEQFF

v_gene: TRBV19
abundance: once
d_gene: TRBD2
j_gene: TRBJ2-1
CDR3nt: TGTGCCAGTGGAACTAGCGGGGGGGTAAGTGAGCAGTTCTTC
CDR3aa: CASGTSGGVSEQFF

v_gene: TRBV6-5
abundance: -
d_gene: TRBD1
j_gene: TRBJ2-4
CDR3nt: TGTGCCAGCAGTCGACAGGGAAACATTCAGTACTTC
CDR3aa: CASSRQGNIQYF

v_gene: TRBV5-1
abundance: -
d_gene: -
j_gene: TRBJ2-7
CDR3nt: TGCGCCAGCAGCTTGGAACGGGGGTCCTACGAGCAGTACTTC
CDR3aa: CASSLERGSYEQYF

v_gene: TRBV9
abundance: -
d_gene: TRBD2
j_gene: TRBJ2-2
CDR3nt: TGTGCCAGCAGCGTAGACCCCGGGGGGGTCGGGGAGCTGTTTTTT
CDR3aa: CASSVDPGGVGELFF

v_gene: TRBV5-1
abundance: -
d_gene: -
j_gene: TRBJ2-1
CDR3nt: TGCGCCAGCTCGCGGGCGGGTTACAATGAGCAGTTCTTC
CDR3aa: CASSRAGYNEQFF

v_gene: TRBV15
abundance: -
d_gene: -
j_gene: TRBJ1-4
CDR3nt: TGTGCCACCAGCCCCATAAACAGAAACAATGAAAAACTGTTTTTT
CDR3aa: CATSPINRNNEKLFF

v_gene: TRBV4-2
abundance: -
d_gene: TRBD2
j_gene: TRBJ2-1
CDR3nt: TGTGCCAGCAGCCAAGGCGCGGGAGGGAGGGCTACCTACAATGAGCAGTTCTTC
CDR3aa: CASSQGAGGRATYNEQFF

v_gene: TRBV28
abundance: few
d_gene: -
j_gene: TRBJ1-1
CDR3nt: TGTGCCAGCAGTTTCTATTACCGTACTGAAGCTTTCTTT
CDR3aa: CASSFYYRTEAFF

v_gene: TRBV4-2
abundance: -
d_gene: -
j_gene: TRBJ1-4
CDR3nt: TGTGCCAGCAGCCAAGGACAGGATAATGAAAAACTGTTTTTT
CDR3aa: CASSQGQDNEKLFF

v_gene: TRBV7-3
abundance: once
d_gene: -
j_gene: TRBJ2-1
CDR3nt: TGTGCCAGCAGCTTAGCGGGTAGCTCCTACAATGAGCAGTTCTTC
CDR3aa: CASSLAGSSYNEQFF

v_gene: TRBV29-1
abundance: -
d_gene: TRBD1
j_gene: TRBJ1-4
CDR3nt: TGCAGCGTGGGGACAGGGGGCCGAGGGCCCGAAAAACTGTTTTTT
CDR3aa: CSVGTGGRGPEKLFF

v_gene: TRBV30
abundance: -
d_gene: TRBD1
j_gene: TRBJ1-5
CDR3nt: TGTGCCTGGGACAGGGGGTTAGGCAATCAGCCCCAGCATTTT
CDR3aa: CAWDRGLGNQPQHF

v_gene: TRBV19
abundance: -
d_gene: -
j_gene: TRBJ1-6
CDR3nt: TGTGCCAGTAGTATTCAGAATTCACCCCTCCACTTT
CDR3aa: CASSIQNSPLHF

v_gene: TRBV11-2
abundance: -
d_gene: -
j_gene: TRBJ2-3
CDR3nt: TGTGCCAGCAGCTTCGATGGTCGGACAGATACGCAGTATTTT
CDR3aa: CASSFDGRTDTQYF

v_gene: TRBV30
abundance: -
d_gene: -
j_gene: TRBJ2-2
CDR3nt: TGTGCCTGGAGTGCCCGGGGGGCGGTAAACACCGGGGAGCTGTTTTTT
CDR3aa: CAWSARGAVNTGELFF

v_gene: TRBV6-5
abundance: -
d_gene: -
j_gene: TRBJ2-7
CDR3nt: TGTGCCAGCACCACCGCACGAGCTCACGAGCAGTACTTC
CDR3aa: CASTTARAHEQYF

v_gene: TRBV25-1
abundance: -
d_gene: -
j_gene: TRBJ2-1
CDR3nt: TGTGCCAGCAGTGAGGCGGGAAACTACAATGAGCAGTTCTTC
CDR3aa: CASSEAGNYNEQFF

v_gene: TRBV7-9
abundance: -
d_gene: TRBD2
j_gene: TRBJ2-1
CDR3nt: TGTGCCAGCAGCCCATCGGCTAGCGGGAGCAATGAGCAGTTCTTC
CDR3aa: CASSPSASGSNEQFF

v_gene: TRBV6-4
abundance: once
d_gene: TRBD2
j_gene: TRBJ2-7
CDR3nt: TGTGCCAGCAGTGACGTTCGCGGGAGGAGCTCCTACGAGCAGTACTTC
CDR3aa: CASSDVRGRSSYEQYF

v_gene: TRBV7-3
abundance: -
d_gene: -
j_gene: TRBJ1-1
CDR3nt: TGTGCCAGCAGCCAGACCCCCCGGACAACGAGGAACACTGAAGCTTTCTTT
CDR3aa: CASSQTPRTTRNTEAFF

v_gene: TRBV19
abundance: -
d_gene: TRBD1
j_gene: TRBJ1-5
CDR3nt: TGTGCCAGTAGTATAGCTCAGGGGGTCAATCAGCCCCAGCATTTT
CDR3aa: CASSIAQGVNQPQHF

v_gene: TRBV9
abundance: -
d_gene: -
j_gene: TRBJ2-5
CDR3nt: TGTGCCAGCAGCGTAGCTAGCACACCTGTAGGTCAAGAGACCCAGTACTTC
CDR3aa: CASSVASTPVGQETQYF

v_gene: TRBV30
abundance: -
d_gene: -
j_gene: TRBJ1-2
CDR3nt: TGTGCCTGGAGTGTTAATCGGAGATATGGCTACACCTTC
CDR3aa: CAWSVNRRYGYTF